The rows below give T cell receptor beta chains drawn from one sample of a study of blood T cell repertoires in COVID-19. The table came from immunoSEQ multiplex PCR; TCRdb's copy has only in-frame clones and leaves some out. The sample records 30,000 to 35,000 clones, 91% being singletons. The sample consisted of peripheral blood. The receptors here all came from a human donor with active COVID-19. The donor label of this sample is uncertain. Both conserved end residues are part of each CDR3. Clone size is shown for a subset of rows, as once, few, many or a class of expanded clone.

clone_size v_call cdr3_aa
. TRBV7-8 CASRYGQGGYEKLFF
. TRBV7-9 CASSRPTSYNEQFF
once TRBV30 CAWSAQQGADGYTF
. TRBV11-1 CASSPRVPHYGYTF
. TRBV29-1 CSVLEGLAGIYEQYF
. TRBV7-6 CASSLEYGGSSYNEQFF
. TRBV19 CASSIGGQGHNEQFF
. TRBV6-5 CASSLLQTGESGYTF
. TRBV5-4 CASSGADRNTDTQYF
once TRBV2 CANTQEPGLLAGVTTDTQYF
once TRBV5-1 CASSTIITSGRENEQFF
. TRBV6-2/TRBV6-3 CASSYVTGGVQETQYF
few TRBV29-1 CSVLDNEQFF
. TRBV10-3 CAIQAVDRGFDEQYF
. TRBV10-1 CASRDRSTDTQYF
. TRBV23-1 CASSPNTSSGRGPMDEQFF
. TRBV6-2/TRBV6-3 CASSTPALYEQYF
. TRBV28 CASRPGGGDTQYF
. TRBV29-1 CSVRTERGEAFF
. TRBV15 CATSRGTGLQPNYTF